Below are 20 T cell receptor beta chains sequenced from a single sample in a study of T cell repertoires in cytomegalovirus infection. Their antigens remain unidentified. TCRdb used MiXCR to reprocess the reads, holding one entry per CDR3 protein. The sample records 200,000 or so distinct CDR3 sequences, 35% to 40% being singletons. Sequencing was performed on CD8+ T cells from cultured PBMCs, taken from culture after CMV antigen stimulation. These receptors were collected from a human donor in good health (CMV status not recorded). Some clones in this sample may be carry-over from other donors' samples.

The CDR3 coding sequence is TGTGCCAGCAGGACTAGCGGCCCCACAGATACGCAGTATTTT. The encoded protein is CASRTSGPTDTQYF. The chain is built from TRBV12-3 or TRBV12-4 and TRBJ2-3; 9 bases are a match to TRBD2. This CDR3 spans 14 amino acids. The V gene end was trimmed by 6 bases and the J gene end by 2 bases; junction bases not matched to a gene: 3.

The chain carries TRBV7-9 and TRBJ1-5; possible D gene TRBD1, 5 bases. The CDR3 is 15 amino acids. The V end lost 5 bases, the J end lost 5 bases, and 16 bases lay between the germline ends. CDR1 is SEHNR and CDR2 is FQNEAQ in the germline V gene (reference sequence). CDR3 coding DNA: TGTGCCAGCAGCCTTGGGGGGGGTATCTATCAGCCCCAGCATTTT. Translating it yields CASSLGGGIYQPQHF.

The V and J genes are TRBV29-1 and TRBJ2-7; 7 nucleotides align to TRBD1. The CDR3 runs to 12 residues. CDR1 and CDR2 from the germline V gene are SQVTM and ANQGSEA. V lost 3 bases and J lost 3; bases outside the gene matches: 2. The CDR3, as DNA: TGCAGCGTTGAGGGACAGCTCTACGAGCAGTACTTC. Protein sequence: CSVEGQLYEQYF.

This clonotype showed up just a few times. The V gene is TRBV2, the J gene TRBJ2-1, with TRBD1 matching over 11 bases. There are 15 residues in the CDR3. Trimming at V came to 7 bases and at J to 5 bases, leaving 7 bases not matched to a gene. The V gene's germline CDR1 is SNHLY and CDR2 FYNNEI. CDR3 coding DNA: TGTGCCAGCAATGACTGGACAGGGGGCCACAATGAGCAGTTCTTC. Protein product: CASNDWTGGHNEQFF.

The chain is built from TRBV20-1 and TRBJ2-5; TRBD1 is a possible D gene (6 bases). Germline lookup yields CDR1 DFQATT and CDR2 SNEGSKA (reference sequence). There are 16 residues in the CDR3. Trimming took 0 bases from V and 5 from J, leaving 19 bases between them. CDR3 nucleotides: TGCAGTGCTAGAGATTCACAGGGTAATATGGTCGAGACCCAGTACTTC. This sequence encodes CSARDSQGNMVETQYF.

V is TRBV28 and J is TRBJ2-4; D ambiguous. The CDR3 is 15 residues long. Trimming stripped 3 bases from V and 1 base from J, with 10 bases between. CDR1 MDHEN and CDR2 SYDVKM come from the germline V gene. The CDR3: CASSFKGNAKNIQYF. The CDR3 DNA is TGTGCCAGCAGTTTTAAAGGGAACGCCAAAAACATTCAGTACTTC. Supplemented by reference TRBV28 and TRBJ2-4, the full variable domain reads DVKVTQSSRYLVKRTGEKVFLECVQDMDHENMFWYRQDPGLGLRLIYFSYDVKMKEKGDIPEGYSVSREKKERFSLILESASTNQTSMYLCASSFKGNAKNIQYFGAGTRLSVL.

This clonotype was seen only a few times. The chain uses TRBV14 and TRBJ2-1, with D uncertain. The germline V gene has CDR1 SGHDN and CDR2 FVKESK. The CDR3 is 13 residues long. The V end was cut by 0 bases, the J end by 8 bases, with 8 bases between. The CDR3 nucleotides are TGTGCCAGCAGCCAAGAATTGGTGGATGAGCAGTTCTTC. Protein sequence: CASSQELVDEQFF. The variable domain in full, with the rest retrieved from reference TRBV14 and TRBJ2-1, is EAGVTQFPSHSVIEKGQTVTLRCDPISGHDNLYWYRRVMGKEIKFLLHFVKESKQDESGMPNNRFLAERTGGTYSTLKVQPAELEDSGVYFCASSQELVDEQFFGPGTRLTVL.

This clonotype was observed a few times. V and J are TRBV7-9 and TRBJ2-5; D might be TRBD1 (5 bases). V lost 4 bases to trimming and J lost 4 bases, with 10 bases between them. CDR1 is SEHNR and CDR2 is FQNEAQ in the germline V gene (reference sequence). The CDR3 runs to 13 residues. DNA for the CDR3: TGTGCCAGCAGCTCAGGACACGCAGAGACCCAGTACTTC. Translation: CASSSGHAETQYF.

The J gene is TRBJ1-2, the V gene TRBV4-2, with a weak D call TRBD1 (5 bases). V shed 1 base and J shed 0 bases, with 15 bases lying between them. Germline V gene lookup returns CDR1 LGHNA and CDR2 YNFKEQ. The CDR3 spans 17 residues. CDR3: CASSQGEETAANYGYTF. CDR3 in DNA: TGTGCCAGCAGCCAAGGAGAAGAGACAGCCGCTAACTATGGCTACACCTTC.

This clonotype has only a few counts. The genes are TRBV5-1 and TRBJ2-4; no definite D call. Germline V lookup: CDR1 SGHRS, CDR2 YFSETQ. V lost 0 bases, J lost 1 base, and 5 bases lay in between. CDR3 length: 14 amino acids. CDR3 residues: CASSLDWAKNIQYF. CDR3 sequence (DNA): TGCGCCAGCAGCTTGGATTGGGCCAAAAACATTCAGTACTTC.

The V and J genes are TRBV12-3 or TRBV12-4 and TRBJ2-1; 10 bases are a match to TRBD2. V was pared by 3 bases and J by 7 bases, with 12 bases of the junction left unmatched. CDR3 length: 17 residues. The CDR3 nucleotides are TGTGCCAGCAGTTTTGACTTTGAGCGGGAGGGTAAAAATGAGCAGTTCTTC. Its translation is CASSFDFEREGKNEQFF.

The V gene is TRBV3-1, the J gene TRBJ2-1; 10 bases are shared with TRBD1. The V gene's germline CDR1 is LGHDT and CDR2 YNNKEL (reference sequence). The CDR3 has 15 amino acids. Trimming at V came to 5 bases and at J to 8 bases, leaving 9 bases not matched to a gene. The CDR3 DNA reads TGTGCCAGCAGCACCCGGGACAGGGGAGGAGATGAGCAGTTCTTC. Translating it yields CASSTRDRGGDEQFF.

This chain connects TRBV11-2 to TRBJ2-7; D may be TRBD2 (6 bases). Germline CDR1 SGHAT, CDR2 FQNNGV. The CDR3 extends over 14 amino acids. V lost 5 bases and J lost 6, with 17 bases in between. The CDR3 is CASSRRDLTPEQYF. The DNA for the CDR3 is TGTGCCAGCAGCCGGAGGGACTTAACACCCGAGCAGTACTTC.

The V call is TRBV7-6, the J call TRBJ2-7, with 9 bases lining up with TRBD1. Trimming cost V 4 bases and J 0 bases; bases outside gene matches: 4. The CDR3 extends over 15 amino acids. From germline, CDR1 is SGHVS and CDR2 FNYEAQ. The CDR3 loop is CASSYRDRASYEQYF. DNA of the CDR3: TGTGCCAGCAGCTACCGGGACAGGGCCTCCTACGAGCAGTACTTC.

The chain is built from TRBV12-3 or TRBV12-4 and TRBJ1-2; no firm D call. V was pared by 5 bases and J by 5 bases, with 12 bases between. This CDR3 comprises 13 residues. CDR3 DNA sequence: TGTGCCAGCAGTCCCATGTTAGGGTATGGCTACACCTTC. Its protein is CASSPMLGYGYTF.

V usage is TRBV19 and J usage is TRBJ1-1; tentative D call: TRBD1 (5 bases). Trimming stripped 6 bases from V and 4 bases from J, with 15 bases between. CDR3 length: 14 residues. CDR1 and CDR2 (germline): LNHDA, SQIVND (reference sequence). The CDR3 loop is CASRQADRSTEAFF. CDR3 in DNA: TGTGCCAGTAGGCAAGCAGACAGAAGCACTGAAGCTTTCTTT.

This clonotype has only a few counts. The rearrangement links TRBV7-6 to TRBJ2-2; D is tentatively TRBD1 or TRBD2 (5 bases each). Germline CDR1 reads SGHVS; CDR2 reads FNYEAQ. There are 17 residues in the CDR3. V gave up 4 bases and J gave up 5 bases, with 20 bases separating them. CDR3 nucleotides: TGTGCCAGCAGCTCCCGGGACCCAAAGCAAGGAACCGGGGAGCTGTTTTTT. Translated, it gives CASSSRDPKQGTGELFF.

The CDR3 DNA is TGTGCCAGCAGTTTAATTGTGTCTAGCACAGATACGCAGTATTTT. Translating it yields CASSLIVSSTDTQYF. The chain carries TRBV28 and TRBJ2-3; D remains unclear. The CDR3 is 15 residues long. With 2 bases removed from V and 0 bases from J, the gap between germline ends came to 9 bases. Germline CDR1 reads MDHEN; CDR2 reads SYDVKM.

This clonotype has a handful of counts. The J gene is TRBJ2-7, the V gene TRBV19; D unresolved. V lost 5 bases to trimming and J lost 1 base, with 18 bases between them. The CDR3 length is 16 residues. CDR1 LNHDA and CDR2 SQIVND come from the germline V gene (reference sequence). The CDR3 sequence is CASSPPVGSRSYEQYF. CDR3 bases: TGTGCCAGTAGTCCCCCCGTCGGCAGTCGTTCCTACGAGCAGTACTTC.

This clonotype was counted a few times. The rearrangement joins TRBV27 to TRBJ2-7; TRBD1 is a possible D gene (5 bases). In germline, CDR1 is MNHEY, CDR2 SMNVEV (reference sequence). The CDR3 has 11 residues. V dropped 5 bases and J dropped 11 bases, with 13 bases sitting between them. The CDR3 sequence is CASSHGQVEYF. Here the CDR3 DNA reads TGTGCCAGCAGTCATGGACAAGTCGAGTACTTC.